Below are 19 T cell receptor beta chains sequenced from a single sample in a study of T cell responses to AZD1222 COVID-19 vaccine. This table comes from immunoSEQ multiplex PCR, and its TCRdb copy is limited to in-frame clones, with some not included. The sample holds 140,000 or so clones; roughly 92% are singletons and the top ten take roughly 1.8%. The sequences come from peripheral blood, collected on day 0 of AZD1222 vaccination. The source is an adult in good health.

A word on this clone: A junction boundary mismatches the germline segment, possibly from a read error. This rearrangement joins TRBV19 to TRBJ2-3; D is possibly TRBD2 (5 bases). Germline CDR1 reads LNHDA; CDR2 reads SQIVND (reference sequence). The CDR3 contains 14 residues. The CDR3 here is CASSLEADTDTQYF. CDR3 in DNA: TGTGCCAGTAGTCTAGAAGCGGACACAGATACGCAGTATTTT.

The rearrangement uses TRBV7-9 and TRBJ2-1, with 8 bases that match TRBD2. The V gene's germline CDR1 is SEHNR and CDR2 FQNEAQ (reference sequence). V gave up 8 bases and J gave up 8 bases; unmatched junction bases: 2. The CDR3 has 11 residues. The CDR3 DNA reads TGTGCCAGCCTGACTAGCGATGAGCAGTTCTTC. Translation gives CASLTSDEQFF.

The chain combines TRBV5-1 with TRBJ2-5; D remains ambiguous. The CDR3 loop spans 15 amino acids. CDR1 is SGHRS and CDR2 is YFSETQ in the germline V gene. The V end was cut by 2 bases, the J end by 2 bases, with 13 bases between. The CDR3: CASSLQNGFQETQYF. The DNA of the CDR3 is TGCGCCAGCAGCTTACAAAACGGATTTCAAGAGACCCAGTACTTC.

The J gene is TRBJ2-5, the V gene TRBV2; the D is unclear. Germline CDR1 and CDR2: SNHLY and FYNNEI. CDR3 length equals 15 residues. V was shortened by 3 bases and J by 5 bases, with 16 bases between the two germline ends. The CDR3 DNA reads as TGTGCCAGCAGTGACATCGGCGTGAATTTTGAGACCCAGTACTTC. Translation: CASSDIGVNFETQYF.

In its sample, this clone was seen a few times. The rearrangement links TRBV7-9 to TRBJ1-1; D not certain. The V and J ends lost 6 bases and 4 bases respectively, with 12 bases between them. Germline lookup yields CDR1 SEHNR and CDR2 FQNEAQ (reference sequence). The CDR3 sequence is 13 residues long. The DNA of the CDR3 is TGTGCCAGCAGTCCCTTTAAAGCCACTGAAGCTTTCTTT. This codes for CASSPFKATEAFF.

This clone was recorded only once. The same CDR3 also results from other DNA sequences found in this sample. The rearrangement uses TRBV5-1 and TRBJ1-5; TRBD1 aligns across 7 bases. The V segment lost 4 bases and the J segment 3 bases; nucleotides outside the gene matches: 4. Germline lookup yields CDR1 SGHRS and CDR2 YFSETQ. The CDR3 contains 14 residues. The DNA of the CDR3 is TGCGCCAGCAGCCCTGGGACAGCCAATCAGCCCCAGCATTTT. Translation gives CASSPGTANQPQHF.

The chain uses TRBV6-2 or TRBV6-3 and TRBJ2-3; D perhaps matches TRBD1 (5 bases). V was pared by 0 bases and J by 6 bases, with 13 bases between. The CDR3 has 15 residues. Germline V gene data show CDR1 as MNHEY and CDR2 as SVGEGT. The CDR3 nucleotides are TGTGCCAGCAGTTACTCGAAGGGGCTGTGGGATACGCAGTATTTT. Translated: CASSYSKGLWDTQYF.

CDR3 DNA sequence: TGTGCCAGCAGTTTAGGGGCAGGTGGCGGTCAGCCCCAGCATTTT. Amino acids: CASSLGAGGGQPQHF. This chain links TRBV27 with TRBJ1-5, with D maybe TRBD1 (5 bases). This CDR3 contains 15 residues. V dropped 2 bases and J dropped 6 bases, with 14 bases sitting between them. Germline V gene data show CDR1 as MNHEY and CDR2 as SMNVEV (reference sequence).

The chain recombines TRBV5-1 with TRBJ1-5; possibly TRBD1 for D (6 bases). Trimming left V 7 bases short and J 7 bases short, with 18 bases between. This CDR3 is built from 14 residues. Germline assignment: CDR1 SGHRS and CDR2 YFSETQ. CDR3 sequence (DNA): TGCGCCAGCTCCGTACAGGGTGGAGGACAGCCCCAGCATTTT. As protein: CASSVQGGGQPQHF.

The genes are TRBV4-1 and TRBJ2-7; D not resolved. The CDR3 is 13 amino acids. The V gene's germline CDR1 is MGHRA and CDR2 YSYEKL. V lost 0 bases and J 6 bases, leaving 9 bases between the germline ends. This chain's CDR3 is CASSQEIFGEQYF. CDR3 sequence (DNA): TGCGCCAGCAGCCAAGAGATTTTCGGCGAGCAGTACTTC.

V is TRBV27 and J is TRBJ2-6; D possibly corresponds to TRBD1 (6 bases). The CDR3 loop spans 20 amino acids. Trimming cost V 5 bases and J 0 bases, with 23 bases left between them. From germline, CDR1 is MNHEY and CDR2 SMNVEV (reference sequence). The CDR3 sequence is CASSTTPRGWILSGANVLTF. The CDR3 nucleotides read TGTGCCAGCAGTACCACCCCCAGGGGATGGATACTCTCTGGGGCCAACGTCCTGACTTTC.

This rearrangement joins TRBV2 to TRBJ2-1, with D possibly TRBD2 on 6 matching bases. The CDR3 extends over 17 amino acids. Germline CDR1 is SNHLY and CDR2 is FYNNEI. V lost 5 bases, J lost 0 bases, and 17 bases lay in between. CDR3 in DNA: TGTGCCAGCAGTTACGTACTGGGGGGTGTCTCCTACAATGAGCAGTTCTTC. The encoded protein is CASSYVLGGVSYNEQFF.

V gene TRBV27 combines with J gene TRBJ1-1, with D tentatively TRBD1 (5 bases). V was trimmed by 6 bases and J by 0 bases, leaving 14 bases between them. The CDR3 is 15 amino acids. Germline loops: CDR1 MNHEY, CDR2 SMNVEV (reference sequence). CDR3 loop: CASSLGGKLNTEAFF. In DNA, the CDR3 is TGTGCCAGCAGCTTGGGGGGGAAGTTGAACACTGAAGCTTTCTTT.

This chain links TRBV5-1 with TRBJ2-1; 12 positions agree with TRBD2. The CDR3 length is 16 residues. Germline values: CDR1 SGHRS, CDR2 YFSETQ. The ends lost 0 bases at V and 4 bases at J; junction bases unmatched: 2. CDR3 sequence reads: CASSLVLAGGYNEQFF. CDR3 coding DNA: TGCGCCAGCAGCTTGGTACTAGCGGGAGGATACAATGAGCAGTTCTTC.

The chain's CDR3 is CASGLNLWTRNNEKLFF. CDR3 in DNA: TGTGCCAGCGGGTTGAACCTATGGACCCGGAATAATGAAAAACTGTTTTTT. The chain carries TRBV28 and TRBJ1-4; D ambiguous. The germline V gene encodes CDR1 MDHEN and CDR2 SYDVKM. The CDR3 contains 17 residues. Trimming removed 8 bases at V and 4 bases at J, with 23 bases between.

This clone was found a few times. The genes are TRBV7-9 and TRBJ2-7; D might be TRBD2 (6 bases). From germline, CDR1 is SEHNR and CDR2 FQNEAQ (reference sequence). The CDR3 runs to 11 residues. V was trimmed by 4 bases and J by 7 bases, leaving 8 bases between them. The CDR3 DNA reads TGTGCCAGCAGCTGGGCGGGAGAGCAGTACTTC. This encodes CASSWAGEQYF.

V gene TRBV6-1 combines with J gene TRBJ1-5; TRBD1 agrees at 7 bases. The V gene end was trimmed by 2 bases and the J gene end by 3 bases; junction bases not matched to a gene: 4. Germline V gene sequence: CDR1 MNHNS, CDR2 SASEGT. This CDR3 comprises 15 residues. CDR3 DNA sequence: TGTGCCAGCAGTGAAATGGACAGGCCCAATCAGCCCCAGCATTTT. Translating gives CASSEMDRPNQPQHF.

The V gene is TRBV5-1, the J gene TRBJ1-1; possible D gene TRBD1, 5 bases. Germline values: CDR1 SGHRS, CDR2 YFSETQ. The CDR3 is made up of 14 amino acids. The germline V and J ends were trimmed by 4 bases and 0 bases, with 10 bases remaining between them. In nucleotides, the CDR3 is TGCGCCAGCAGCGTTGACAGCCTGAACACTGAAGCTTTCTTT. Protein: CASSVDSLNTEAFF.

This clone appeared once. The chain employs TRBV4-1 and TRBJ2-7, with 7 bases matching TRBD2. The V gene's germline CDR1 is MGHRA and CDR2 YSYEKL. V trimming: 0 bases; J trimming: 2 bases; junction bases outside the gene matches: 7. CDR3 size: 16 residues. The CDR3 nucleotides are TGCGCCAGCAGCCAAGATGGGGGGAGGGCTACCTACGAGCAGTACTTC. Residues: CASSQDGGRATYEQYF.